This TCR beta chain was sequenced for a study of shared clonotypes between healthy human individuals. Unsorted PBMC DNA underwent sequencing on ten immunoSEQ deep assay plates. Data came from immunoSEQ multiplex PCR; TCRdb stores just in-frame clones and leaves some out. Of around 430,000 clones listed, around 79% are singletons. This clone showed up just a few times. Trimming stripped 4 bases from V and 7 bases from J, with 16 bases between. The CDR3 spans 15 residues. Per germline, CDR1 MNHNS and CDR2 SASEGT. The rearrangement joins TRBV6-1 to TRBJ1-4, with D possibly TRBD1 on 5 matching bases. The sequence derives from a woman in her thirties or forties in good health. Some clones in this sample may be carry-over from other donors' samples. Sequenced: PBMCs. This CDR3 reads CASSAGTEGFEKLFF. The CDR3 DNA is TGTGCCAGCAGTGCCGGGACGGAAGGATTTGAAAAACTGTTTTTT.